One sample yielded the 10 T cell receptor beta chains listed below, sequenced in a study of CD8+ T cells in alopecia areata. Treatment specified: oral pan-JAK inhibitor, 5-10 mg twice daily. It was cDNA, reverse transcribed from extracted RNA, that served as the sequencing template. Clones were read by immunoSEQ multiplex PCR, and TCRdb kept only the in-frame ones, dropping some. This sample yields around 300,000 clones, of which around 64% are seen a single time; 0.93% belongs to the top ten. The sequencing used CD4+ T cells sorted from blood, collected around week 54, from a patient treated with tofacitinib. The source is a human donor with alopecia areata.

This clone was counted a single time. The V call is TRBV7-8, the J call TRBJ2-6, with D hard to call. This CDR3 is built from 16 residues. CDR1 and CDR2 (germline): SGHVS, FQNEAQ. Trimming shortened V by 5 bases and J by 4 bases, and 15 bases separated the two germline ends. Here the CDR3 DNA reads TGTGCCAGCAGCCTCCTTTGGTCAACCGGGGCCAACGTCCTGACTTTC. The encoded protein is CASSLLWSTGANVLTF.

This clone has just a few counts. The rearrangement uses TRBV5-1 and TRBJ2-2; 10 bases agree with TRBD1. Germline V lookup: CDR1 SGHRS, CDR2 YFSETQ. After removal of 7 bases from V and 7 bases from J, the junction contained 10 bases not matched to a gene. CDR3 length: 15 residues. The CDR3 region is CASGPGQGLIGELFF. The DNA of the CDR3 is TGCGCCAGCGGTCCGGGACAGGGGTTGATCGGGGAGCTGTTTTTT.

This chain links TRBV5-1 with TRBJ1-1, with D possibly being TRBD1 (5 bases). Germline CDR1 is SGHRS and CDR2 is YFSETQ. This CDR3 spans 15 amino acids. Trimming shortened V by 5 bases and J by 3 bases, and 17 bases separated the two germline ends. CDR3 residues: CASRGLGSGYTEAFF. The CDR3 DNA sequence: TGCGCCAGCAGGGGACTTGGCTCGGGGTACACTGAAGCTTTCTTT.

In its sample, this clone was seen a few times. The chain couples TRBV14 to TRBJ2-5; either TRBD1 or TRBD2 may fit D (5 bases each). Germline V CDR1 and CDR2: SGHDN, FVKESK. The V end lost 0 bases, the J end lost 4 bases, and 12 bases lay between the germline ends. This CDR3 contains 15 residues. In DNA form, the CDR3 reads TGTGCCAGCAGCCAAGACCTCGGGGCCGGAGAGACCCAGTACTTC. Protein sequence: CASSQDLGAGETQYF.

The gene calls are TRBV5-1 and TRBJ1-5; 7 bases are a match to TRBD1. Germline CDR1 reads SGHRS; CDR2 reads YFSETQ. V lost 1 base, J lost 2 bases, and 6 bases stayed unmatched. The CDR3 is 16 residues long. CDR3 DNA sequence: TGCGCCAGCAGCTTGTCAGGGGGTAACGGCAATCAGCCCCAGCATTTT. Its protein product is CASSLSGGNGNQPQHF.

The V call is TRBV5-1, the J call TRBJ1-4, with no clear D. From germline, CDR1 is SGHRS and CDR2 YFSETQ. This CDR3 is 15 amino acids long. V lost 4 bases and J 5 bases, leaving 15 bases between the germline ends. CDR3 amino acids: CASSPGPGRNEKLFF. DNA of the CDR3: TGCGCCAGCAGCCCTGGTCCCGGACGGAATGAAAAACTGTTTTTT.

In this sample, this clone turned up once. V usage is TRBV5-1 and J usage is TRBJ1-1; a possible D gene is TRBD1 (5 bases). The germline V and J ends were trimmed by 4 bases and 0 bases, with 16 bases remaining between them. The CDR3 totals 16 residues. Germline V gene lookup returns CDR1 SGHRS and CDR2 YFSETQ. In DNA, the CDR3 is TGCGCCAGCAGCCCTCCAAGGGGACTCATGAACACTGAAGCTTTCTTT. It translates to CASSPPRGLMNTEAFF.

This chain joins TRBV29-1 and TRBJ1-1; D is uncertain. CDR1 and CDR2 from the germline V gene are SQVTM and ANQGSEA. This CDR3 has 12 amino acids. V lost 6 bases and J 0 bases, leaving 8 bases between the germline ends. The chain's CDR3 is CSVIRMNTEAFF. The CDR3 region has the DNA TGCAGCGTGATAAGGATGAACACTGAAGCTTTCTTT.

J is TRBJ2-7 and V is TRBV6-5; D perhaps matches TRBD1 (6 bases). Germline CDR1 and CDR2: MNHEY and SVGAGI. The CDR3 is made up of 14 amino acids. V dropped 0 bases and J dropped 6 bases, with 12 bases sitting between them. The DNA for the CDR3 is TGTGCCAGCAGTTACTCCACTGACAGGCGCGAGCAGTACTTC. It encodes CASSYSTDRREQYF.

This chain joins TRBV12-5 and TRBJ1-2; TRBD1 agrees at 8 bases. With V trimmed by 6 bases and J by 6 bases, 3 bases remained unmatched. The CDR3 covers 12 residues. Germline CDR1 is LGHNT and CDR2 is FRNRAP. CDR3 coding DNA: TGTGCTAGTGGCCCGACAGGGGATGGCTACACCTTC. Translated: CASGPTGDGYTF.